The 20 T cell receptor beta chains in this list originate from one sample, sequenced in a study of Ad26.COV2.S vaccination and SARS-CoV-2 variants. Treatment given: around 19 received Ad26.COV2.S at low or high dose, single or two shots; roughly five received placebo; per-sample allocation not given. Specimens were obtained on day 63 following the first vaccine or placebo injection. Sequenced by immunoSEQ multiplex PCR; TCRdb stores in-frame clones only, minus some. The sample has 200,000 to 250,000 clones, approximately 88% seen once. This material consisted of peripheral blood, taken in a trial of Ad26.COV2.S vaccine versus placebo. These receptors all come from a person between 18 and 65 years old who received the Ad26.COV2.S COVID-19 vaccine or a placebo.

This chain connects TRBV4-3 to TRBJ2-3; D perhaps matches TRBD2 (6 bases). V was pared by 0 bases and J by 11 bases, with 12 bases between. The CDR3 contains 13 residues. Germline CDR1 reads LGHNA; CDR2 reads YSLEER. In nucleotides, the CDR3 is TGCGCCAGCAGCCAAGAGGGGGGAGGAGAGCAGTATTTT. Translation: CASSQEGGGEQYF.

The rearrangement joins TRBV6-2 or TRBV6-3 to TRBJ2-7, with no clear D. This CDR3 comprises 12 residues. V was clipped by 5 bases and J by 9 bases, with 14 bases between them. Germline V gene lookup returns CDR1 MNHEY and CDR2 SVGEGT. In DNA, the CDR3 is TGTGCCAGCAGTCCCAACAGAGATTGGCAGTACTTC. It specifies CASSPNRDWQYF.

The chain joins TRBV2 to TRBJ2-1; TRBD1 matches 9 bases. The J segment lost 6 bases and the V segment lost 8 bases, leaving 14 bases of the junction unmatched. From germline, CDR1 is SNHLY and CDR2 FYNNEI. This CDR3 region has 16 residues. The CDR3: CASRVVTGTGSNEQFF. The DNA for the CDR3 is TGTGCCAGCCGGGTTGTAACCGGGACAGGGAGCAATGAGCAGTTCTTC.

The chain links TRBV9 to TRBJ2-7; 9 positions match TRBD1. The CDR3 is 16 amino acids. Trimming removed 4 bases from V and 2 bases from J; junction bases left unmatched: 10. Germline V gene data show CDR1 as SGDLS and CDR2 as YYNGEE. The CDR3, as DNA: TGTGCCAGCAGCCCAAGCTTGGACAGGGGACCCTACGAGCAGTACTTC. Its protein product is CASSPSLDRGPYEQYF.

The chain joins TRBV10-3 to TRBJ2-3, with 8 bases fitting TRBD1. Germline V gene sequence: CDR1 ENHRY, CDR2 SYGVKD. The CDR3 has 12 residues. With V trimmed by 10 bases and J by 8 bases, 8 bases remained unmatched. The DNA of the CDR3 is TGTGCCACCGACAGGGGACTGGGTACGCAGTATTTT. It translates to CATDRGLGTQYF.

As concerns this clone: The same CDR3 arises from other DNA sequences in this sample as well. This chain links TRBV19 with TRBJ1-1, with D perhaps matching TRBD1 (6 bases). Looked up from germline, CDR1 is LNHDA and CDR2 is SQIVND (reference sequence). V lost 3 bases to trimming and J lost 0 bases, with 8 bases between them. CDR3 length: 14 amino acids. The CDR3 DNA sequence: TGTGCCAGTAGTATTAGGGGGTTGAACACTGAAGCTTTCTTT. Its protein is CASSIRGLNTEAFF.

This chain's CDR3 is CASSLGELKNIQYF. Here the CDR3 DNA reads TGTGCCAGCAGCTTAGGGGAGCTCAAAAACATTCAGTACTTC. The chain joins TRBV7-9 to TRBJ2-4; D perhaps matches TRBD2 (5 bases). Trimming stripped 1 base from V and 3 bases from J, with 7 bases between. The CDR3 loop spans 14 amino acids. The germline gives CDR1 SEHNR, CDR2 FQNEAQ (reference sequence).

In DNA, the CDR3 is TGTGCCAGCAGCCAGAGGGACGAGCAGTTCTTC. This translates into CASSQRDEQFF. The rearrangement links TRBV3-1 (or the pseudogene TRBV3-2) to TRBJ2-1; D is tentatively TRBD1 or TRBD2 (5 bases each). V shed 3 bases and J shed 10 bases, with 7 bases lying between them. Germline V gene lookup returns CDR1 LGHDT and CDR2 YNNKEL (reference sequence). The CDR3 extends over 11 amino acids.

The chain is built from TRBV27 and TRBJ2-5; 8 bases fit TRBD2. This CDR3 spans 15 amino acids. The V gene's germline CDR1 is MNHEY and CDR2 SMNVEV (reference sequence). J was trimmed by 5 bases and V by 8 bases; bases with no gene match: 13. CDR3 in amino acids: CASSPREGRGETQYF. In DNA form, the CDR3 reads TGTGCCAGCTCCCCCCGGGAGGGCCGTGGGGAGACCCAGTACTTC.

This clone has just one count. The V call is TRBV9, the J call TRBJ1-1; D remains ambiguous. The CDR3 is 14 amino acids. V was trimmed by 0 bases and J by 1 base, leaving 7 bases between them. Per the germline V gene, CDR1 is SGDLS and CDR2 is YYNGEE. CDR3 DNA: TGTGCCAGCAGCGTAGGGGAAGGGAACACTGAAGCTTTCTTT. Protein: CASSVGEGNTEAFF.

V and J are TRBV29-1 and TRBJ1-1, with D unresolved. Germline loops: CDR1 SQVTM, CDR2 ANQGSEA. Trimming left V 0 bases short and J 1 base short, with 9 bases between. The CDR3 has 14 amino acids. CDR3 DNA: TGCAGCGTTGAAGAGGTTGGGAGGAACACTGAAGCTTTCTTT. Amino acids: CSVEEVGRNTEAFF. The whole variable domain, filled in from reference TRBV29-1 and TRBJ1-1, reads SAVISQKPSRDICQRGTSLTIQCQVDSQVTMMFWYRQQPGQSLTLIATANQGSEATYESGFVIDKFPISRPNLTFSTLTVSNMSPEDSSIYLCSVEEVGRNTEAFFGQGTRLTVV.

The CDR3 DNA reads TGTGCCAGCAGCTTAACCGGGGAGCTGTTTTTT. Translating gives CASSLTGELFF. The chain couples TRBV7-8 to TRBJ2-2, with D unresolved. The CDR3 is 11 amino acids. The germline V gene encodes CDR1 SGHVS and CDR2 FQNEAQ. Deletions cut 2 bases from V and 5 bases from J, with 0 bases between.

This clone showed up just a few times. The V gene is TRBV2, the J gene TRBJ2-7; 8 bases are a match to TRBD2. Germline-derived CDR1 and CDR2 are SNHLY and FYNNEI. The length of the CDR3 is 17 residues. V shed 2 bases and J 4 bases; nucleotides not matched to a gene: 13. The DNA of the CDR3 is TGTGCCAGCAGTGAAAGCTCCCCCTGGGGACTAGTATACGAGCAGTACTTC. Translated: CASSESSPWGLVYEQYF.

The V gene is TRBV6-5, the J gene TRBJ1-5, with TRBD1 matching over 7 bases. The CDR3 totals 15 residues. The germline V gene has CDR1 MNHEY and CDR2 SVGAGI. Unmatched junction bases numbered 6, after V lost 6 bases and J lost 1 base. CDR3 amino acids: CASRQGRVSNQPQHF. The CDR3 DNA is TGTGCCAGCAGACAGGGGCGCGTAAGCAATCAGCCCCAGCATTTT.

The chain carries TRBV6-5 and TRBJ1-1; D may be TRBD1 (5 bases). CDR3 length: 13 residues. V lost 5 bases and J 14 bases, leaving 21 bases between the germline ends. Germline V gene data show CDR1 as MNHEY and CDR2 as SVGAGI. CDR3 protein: CASSNTYASGTFF. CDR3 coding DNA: TGTGCCAGCAGTAACACCTACGCCTCCGGGACCTTCTTT.

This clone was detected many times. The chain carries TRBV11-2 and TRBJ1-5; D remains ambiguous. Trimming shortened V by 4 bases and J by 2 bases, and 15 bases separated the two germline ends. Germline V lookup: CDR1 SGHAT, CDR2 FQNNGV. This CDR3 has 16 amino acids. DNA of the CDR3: TGTGCCAGCAGCTCAAAGAGAAAGGGTGGCAATCAGCCCCAGCATTTT. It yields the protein CASSSKRKGGNQPQHF.

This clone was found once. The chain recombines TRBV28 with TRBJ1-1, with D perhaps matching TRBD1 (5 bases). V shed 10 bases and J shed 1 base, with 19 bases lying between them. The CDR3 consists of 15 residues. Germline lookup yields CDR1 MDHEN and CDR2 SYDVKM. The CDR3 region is CATNVWGRTNTEAFF. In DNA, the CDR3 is TGTGCCACCAATGTTTGGGGCAGGACGAACACTGAAGCTTTCTTT.

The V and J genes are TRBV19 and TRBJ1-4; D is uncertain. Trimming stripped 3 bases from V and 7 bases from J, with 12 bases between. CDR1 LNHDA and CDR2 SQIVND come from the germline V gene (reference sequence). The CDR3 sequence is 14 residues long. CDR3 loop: CASSISSLSEKLFF. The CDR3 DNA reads TGTGCCAGTAGTATCTCCAGCCTGAGTGAAAAACTGTTTTTT.

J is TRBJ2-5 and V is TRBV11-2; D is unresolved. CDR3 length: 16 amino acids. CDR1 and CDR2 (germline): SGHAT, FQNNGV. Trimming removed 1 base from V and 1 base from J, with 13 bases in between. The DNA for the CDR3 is TGTGCCAGCAGCTTAGTTATGATCGGCGGCCAAGAGACCCAGTACTTC. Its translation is CASSLVMIGGQETQYF.

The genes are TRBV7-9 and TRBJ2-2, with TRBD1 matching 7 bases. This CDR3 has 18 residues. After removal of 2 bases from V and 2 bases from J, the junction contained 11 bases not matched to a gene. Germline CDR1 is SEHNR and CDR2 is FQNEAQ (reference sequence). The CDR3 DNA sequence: TGTGCCAGCAGCTTAATTCTTAAGAGGGGGCTAAACACCGGGGAGCTGTTTTTT. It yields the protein CASSLILKRGLNTGELFF.